One and the same sample provided the 21 T cell receptor beta chains below, sequenced in a study of T cells in localized non-small cell lung cancer. Profiled with immunoSEQ multiplex PCR; TCRdb holds only in-frame clones, not every one. The data show approximately 24,000 clones, around 90% seen once. Specimen: peripheral blood, collected before any cancer treatment. These receptors all stem from a man between 40 and 70 years old with stage I squamous cell lung carcinoma.

This clone was detected once. A read error may produce the germline difference seen at one junction end. The chain uses TRBV5-3 and TRBJ2-3; 9 bases are a match to TRBD2. TRBV5-3 is marked as an open reading frame, function uncertain. The CDR3 extends over 12 amino acids. The CDR3 spells CATSGGTDTQYF. CDR3 DNA sequence: TGTGCCACAAGCGGGGGGACAGATACGCAGTATTTT.

The chain employs TRBV19 and TRBJ1-1; 8 bases are a match to TRBD1. The V gene end was trimmed by 6 bases and the J gene end by 1 base; junction bases not matched to a gene: 4. CDR3 length equals 14 residues. Germline V gene lookup returns CDR1 LNHDA and CDR2 SQIVND (reference sequence). The CDR3, as DNA: TGTGCCAGTAGCTTACAGGGGGGGAACACTGAAGCTTTCTTT. It is translated as CASSLQGGNTEAFF.

The chain links TRBV13 to TRBJ2-7; the D call may be TRBD1 or TRBD2 (5 bases each). Germline V gene lookup returns CDR1 PRHDT and CDR2 FYEKMQ (reference sequence). This CDR3 has 16 amino acids. V was shortened by 4 bases and J by 6 bases, with 22 bases between the two germline ends. The CDR3, as DNA: TGTGCCAGCAGCTCCGCCCTCGGGCAGGGACCTCGCGAGCAGTACTTC. It encodes CASSSALGQGPREQYF.

DNA for the CDR3: TGCGCCAGCAGCCAATCAACGGGGGGGCCCTACGAGCAGTACTTC. This codes for CASSQSTGGPYEQYF. The chain carries TRBV4-3 and TRBJ2-7; 8 bases fit TRBD2. The V gene end was trimmed by 2 bases and the J gene end by 2 bases; junction bases not matched to a gene: 5. The CDR3 consists of 15 residues. Germline V gene sequence: CDR1 LGHNA, CDR2 YSLEER.

This clone came up once. J is TRBJ2-3 and V is TRBV30, with D possibly being TRBD1 (6 bases). The V and J ends lost 3 bases and 3 bases respectively, with 10 bases between them. This CDR3 contains 13 residues. CDR1 GTSNPN and CDR2 SVGIG come from the germline V gene (reference sequence). CDR3 residues: CAWRRDKTDTQYF. CDR3 in DNA: TGTGCCTGGAGGAGGGACAAAACAGATACGCAGTATTTT.

This clone was found once. The rearrangement uses TRBV25-1 and TRBJ2-2; D remains ambiguous. V gave up 1 base and J gave up 8 bases, with 8 bases separating them. Germline V CDR1 and CDR2: MGHDK, SYGVNS. The CDR3 length is 13 residues. In DNA form, the CDR3 reads TGTGCCAGCAGTGAATCTGCCTGGGGGGAGCTGTTTTTT. Its protein is CASSESAWGELFF.

This clone was seen only once. The chain links TRBV7-2 to TRBJ2-7; D is perhaps TRBD2 (5 bases). The CDR3 totals 15 residues. The germline V gene encodes CDR1 SGHTA and CDR2 FQGNSA. Deletions cut 2 bases from V and 4 bases from J, with 15 bases between. The CDR3 DNA reads as TGTGCCAGCAGCTTACCCGGCACTAGTCTATACGAGCAGTACTTC. Translating it yields CASSLPGTSLYEQYF.

A single count supports this clone. The V and J genes are TRBV29-1 and TRBJ2-7, with 7 bases that match TRBD2. This CDR3 comprises 13 residues. The J segment lost 6 bases and the V segment lost 0 bases, leaving 5 bases of the junction unmatched. CDR1 is SQVTM and CDR2 is ANQGSEA in the germline V gene. CDR3 coding DNA: TGCAGCGTTGAAGATGGGGGGGTAGGCGAGCAGTACTTC. The encoded protein is CSVEDGGVGEQYF.

The table lists this clone with a count of one. The V call is TRBV5-4, the J call TRBJ1-1; weak D call: TRBD1 (6 bases). CDR3 length: 14 amino acids. Germline CDR1 and CDR2: SGHNT and YYREEE (reference sequence). Trimming removed 4 bases from V and 2 bases from J, with 12 bases in between. The CDR3 sequence is CASSPGGTNTEAFF. CDR3 coding DNA: TGTGCCAGCAGCCCCGGAGGGACAAACACTGAAGCTTTCTTT.

The V call is TRBV11-2, the J call TRBJ1-1, with D unclear. Germline loops: CDR1 SGHAT, CDR2 FQNNGV. This CDR3 contains 15 residues. V was shortened by 6 bases and J by 0 bases, with 14 bases between the two germline ends. CDR3 coding DNA: TGTGCCAGCAGGCCAACAGCCTTCATGAACACTGAAGCTTTCTTT. This encodes CASRPTAFMNTEAFF.

J is TRBJ1-1 and V is TRBV19; D gene ambiguous. Germline-derived CDR1 and CDR2 are LNHDA and SQIVND (reference sequence). CDR3 size: 15 residues. Trimming took 4 bases from V and 5 from J, leaving 17 bases between them. Written as DNA, the CDR3 is TGTGCCAGTAGTAAGGATCGGACCCCGAGGACTGAAGCTTTCTTT. Amino acids: CASSKDRTPRTEAFF.

This sequence joins TRBV9 and TRBJ2-3, with 8 bases aligning to TRBD2. The junction had 9 bases not matched to a gene; V was cut back by 0 bases and J by 6 bases. Germline CDR1 is SGDLS and CDR2 is YYNGEE. The CDR3 loop spans 16 amino acids. CDR3 protein: CASSVEAGLGSDTQYF. As DNA, the CDR3 is TGTGCCAGCAGCGTAGAGGCGGGACTAGGGTCGGATACGCAGTATTTT.

The chain couples TRBV7-9 to TRBJ2-7, with D possibly TRBD2 on 6 matching bases. V was pared by 8 bases and J by 3 bases, with 14 bases between. Germline assignment: CDR1 SEHNR and CDR2 FQNEAQ (reference sequence). The CDR3 contains 13 residues. CDR3 bases: TGTGCCAGCTCCTTCGGGGGAAACTACGAGCAGTACTTC. Its protein is CASSFGGNYEQYF.

This rearrangement joins TRBV10-3 to TRBJ1-3, with D possibly matching TRBD1 (6 bases). Trimming pared 4 bases from V and 0 bases from J, leaving 10 bases between. CDR3 length: 15 residues. Germline lookup yields CDR1 ENHRY and CDR2 SYGVKD. This CDR3 is CAISGQARSGNTIYF. The CDR3 DNA sequence: TGTGCCATCAGTGGACAGGCCCGCTCTGGAAACACCATATATTTT.

The chain combines TRBV2 with TRBJ1-3; D remains unclear. Trimming took off 8 bases at V and 2 bases at J, with 10 bases between the two ends. The CDR3 extends over 13 amino acids. Germline CDR1 reads SNHLY; CDR2 reads FYNNEI. CDR3: CASSRGAGNTIYF. CDR3 DNA sequence: TGTGCCAGCTCGCGGGGAGCTGGAAACACCATATATTTT. The variable domain in full, completed from reference TRBV2 and TRBJ1-3, reads EPEVTQTPSHQVTQMGQEVILRCVPISNHLYFYWYRQILGQKVEFLVSFYNNEISEKSEIFDDQFSVERPDGSNFTLKIRSTKLEDSAMYFCASSRGAGNTIYFGEGSWLTVV.

The chain employs TRBV5-4 and TRBJ2-3; D remains ambiguous. The CDR3 is 14 amino acids. CDR1 and CDR2 from the germline V gene are SGHNT and YYREEE (reference sequence). V was shortened by 6 bases and J by 4 bases, with 15 bases between the two germline ends. The CDR3 sequence: CASTGWGHADTQYF. The CDR3, as DNA: TGTGCCAGCACCGGTTGGGGTCATGCAGATACGCAGTATTTT.

For this clone: A junction end diverges from the germline sequence, so it may reflect a read error. This chain links TRBV5-1 with TRBJ1-6; TRBD1 is a possible D gene (6 bases). The CDR3 sequence is 14 residues long. Germline values: CDR1 SGHRS, CDR2 YFSETQ. In nucleotides, the CDR3 is TGCGCCAGCAGCCTAGGACAGAGGAATTCACCCCCCCACTTT. Translated, it gives CASSLGQRNSPPHF.

The chain couples TRBV11-2 to TRBJ2-7; the D gene is possibly TRBD2 (5 bases). The V end was cut by 8 bases, the J end by 0 bases, with 8 bases between. Germline assignment: CDR1 SGHAT and CDR2 FQNNGV. The CDR3 consists of 12 residues. As DNA, the CDR3 is TGTGCCAGCCGGGGATTCTCCTACGAGCAGTACTTC. Protein: CASRGFSYEQYF.

This chain connects TRBV5-1 to TRBJ2-3, with D perhaps assigned TRBD1 or TRBD2 (6 bases each). CDR3 length equals 15 residues. The V end was cut by 5 bases, the J end by 4 bases, with 17 bases between. Germline V CDR1 and CDR2: SGHRS, YFSETQ. The CDR3: CASRRGAIDADTQYF. The CDR3 nucleotides read TGCGCCAGCAGGAGGGGGGCCATAGATGCAGATACGCAGTATTTT.

A single count supports this clone. The rearrangement links TRBV9 to TRBJ2-1, with TRBD2 matching over 8 bases. Germline V gives CDR1 SGDLS, CDR2 YYNGEE. Trimming took 3 bases from V and 10 from J; bases not matched to a gene: 9. The CDR3 is 14 amino acids. CDR3 sequence (DNA): TGTGCCAGCAGCGAGAGCGGGGGACCCCAGGAGCAGTTCTTC. It is translated as CASSESGGPQEQFF.

The chain employs TRBV25-1 and TRBJ1-6, with D unclear. V was cut by 2 bases and J by 9 bases, with 11 bases left in between. The CDR3 runs 14 residues. Germline V gives CDR1 MGHDK, CDR2 SYGVNS. The CDR3 sequence is CASSEERVGSPLHF. In DNA, the CDR3 is TGTGCCAGCAGTGAAGAAAGGGTTGGTTCACCCCTCCACTTT.